Below are 29 T cell receptor beta chains sequenced from a single sample in a study of T cell repertoires in cytomegalovirus infection. TCRdb re-derived calls from the reads in MiXCR, one entry per CDR3 protein. The table records 600,000 to 800,000 distinct CDR3 sequences, about 24% of them present only once. Sequencing was performed on CD8+ T cells from PBMCs. These receptors came from a human donor in good health (CMV status not recorded). Some clones in this sample may be carry-over from other donors' samples.

This clonotype has just a few counts. The chain is built from TRBV7-8 and TRBJ2-1, with a possible D match to TRBD2 (5 bases). There are 14 residues in the CDR3. Germline CDR1 reads SGHVS; CDR2 reads FQNEAQ. The V end was cut by 5 bases, the J end by 5 bases, with 13 bases between. CDR3 DNA sequence: TGTGCCAGCAGCCCGCACGGGATTAACAATGAGCAGTTCTTC. Its translation: CASSPHGINNEQFF.

The CDR3 region is CATSEAGTGFGYTF. CDR3 in DNA: TGTGCCACCAGTGAAGCCGGGACAGGGTTTGGCTACACCTTC. The chain joins TRBV24-1 to TRBJ1-2, with TRBD1 identical over 9 bases. V lost 4 bases and J lost 7; bases outside the gene matches: 6. The CDR3 runs 14 residues. CDR1 is KGHDR and CDR2 is SFDVKD in the germline V gene.

The gene calls are TRBV6-6 and TRBJ2-3; possibly TRBD1 for D (5 bases). Deletions cut 2 bases from V and 4 bases from J, with 13 bases between. Germline CDR1 MNHNY, CDR2 SVGAGI (reference sequence). The CDR3 totals 15 residues. Here the CDR3 reads CASSYAAGFADTQYF. DNA of the CDR3: TGTGCCAGCAGTTACGCGGCAGGGTTCGCAGATACGCAGTATTTT.

This clonotype was observed a handful of times. The gene calls are TRBV6-6 and TRBJ2-2; D is undetermined. Germline assignment: CDR1 MNHNY and CDR2 SVGAGI (reference sequence). V was pared by 6 bases and J by 5 bases, with 10 bases between. The CDR3 covers 13 residues. CDR3 coding DNA: TGTGCCAGCAGAATTACAGAAACCGGGGAGCTGTTTTTT. Translated, it gives CASRITETGELFF.

The sample holds many counts of this clonotype. J is TRBJ1-5 and V is TRBV10-3; no clear D. V dropped 0 bases and J dropped 6 bases, with 15 bases sitting between them. Germline V gene lookup returns CDR1 ENHRY and CDR2 SYGVKD. The length of the CDR3 is 16 residues. In DNA form, the CDR3 reads TGTGCCATCAGTGAGTCGAGAACCGGATTTCTTCAGCCCCAGCATTTT. Its translation: CAISESRTGFLQPQHF.

This rearrangement joins TRBV7-9 to TRBJ1-4, with D hard to call. CDR1 SEHNR and CDR2 FQNEAQ come from the germline V gene (reference sequence). Trimming took 5 bases from V and 8 from J, leaving 15 bases between them. The CDR3 is 14 amino acids. The CDR3 DNA follows: TGTGCCAGCAGCCCCAGAGGGAGCGGCGAAAAACTGTTTTTT. This sequence encodes CASSPRGSGEKLFF.

This clonotype was counted at least ten times. V gene TRBV5-6 combines with J gene TRBJ2-7; perhaps TRBD2 as D (6 bases). The CDR3 consists of 17 residues. V gave up 4 bases and J gave up 6 bases, with 26 bases separating them. The germline V gene has CDR1 SGHDT and CDR2 YYEEEE. This CDR3 reads CASSSAGRDPRAGEQYV. The CDR3 nucleotides are TGTGCCAGCAGCAGCGCCGGGCGGGATCCCCGTGCAGGCGAGCAGTACGTC.

The chain couples TRBV2 to TRBJ2-7; D remains ambiguous. CDR3 length: 14 residues. The V end lost 5 bases, the J end lost 3 bases, and 14 bases lay between the germline ends. CDR1 SNHLY and CDR2 FYNNEI come from the germline V gene. CDR3 nucleotides: TGTGCCAGCAGTTATCCGACATCGATCTACGAGCAGTACTTC. It is translated as CASSYPTSIYEQYF. Looking up the rest from reference TRBV2 and TRBJ2-7 gives the full variable domain: EPEVTQTPSHQVTQMGQEVILRCVPISNHLYFYWYRQILGQKVEFLVSFYNNEISEKSEIFDDQFSVERPDGSNFTLKIRSTKLEDSAMYFCASSYPTSIYEQYFGPGTRLTVT.

Notes on this clonotype: Its ends do not fully match the called genes, so a read error is possible. The rearrangement links TRBV6-2 or TRBV6-3 to TRBJ2-5; TRBD2 matches 10 bases. This CDR3 is built from 17 residues. Germline V gene sequence: CDR1 MNHEY, CDR2 SVGEGT. The CDR3 nucleotides read TGTGCCAGCAGTTATCTTCGACTAGCGGGTAACCAAGAGACCCAGAACTTC. It is translated as CASSYLRLAGNQETQNF.

The chain recombines TRBV5-5 with TRBJ1-1; D call uncertain. Germline V gene sequence: CDR1 SGHKS, CDR2 YYEKEE (reference sequence). The CDR3 has 15 amino acids. V lost 2 bases and J lost 1, with 12 bases in between. The CDR3: CASSFIADKNTEAFF. Written as DNA, the CDR3 is TGTGCCAGCAGCTTTATTGCGGATAAGAACACTGAAGCTTTCTTT.

This clonotype was detected only a few times. CDR3 residues: CASSLRGAGEQYF. The CDR3 nucleotides are TGTGCCAGCAGCTTACGCGGGGCGGGCGAGCAGTACTTC. The chain combines TRBV7-9 with TRBJ2-7, with D possibly being TRBD2 (6 bases). The CDR3 consists of 13 residues. Germline-derived CDR1 and CDR2 are SEHNR and FQNEAQ (reference sequence). The V and J ends lost 2 bases and 6 bases respectively, with 11 bases between them.

This chain joins TRBV20-1 and TRBJ2-5; the D gene is possibly TRBD1 (6 bases). This CDR3 is 15 amino acids long. Trimming pared 0 bases from V and 5 bases from J, leaving 16 bases between. The germline gives CDR1 DFQATT, CDR2 SNEGSKA (reference sequence). DNA for the CDR3: TGCAGTGCTAGAGATGGGGACACACCGGGGGAGACCCAGTACTTC. Translation: CSARDGDTPGETQYF.

The chain is built from TRBV6-6 and TRBJ2-3, with 7 positions matching TRBD2. V dropped 5 bases and J dropped 4; count of bases not matched to a gene: 3. Germline loops: CDR1 MNHNY, CDR2 SVGAGI (reference sequence). The CDR3 is 13 residues long. This CDR3 is CASSRLASDTQYF. The CDR3 coding sequence is TGTGCCAGCAGTCGACTAGCTTCAGATACGCAGTATTTT.

This clonotype was found a few times. The chain links TRBV28 to TRBJ2-1; D remains unclear. From germline, CDR1 is MDHEN and CDR2 SYDVKM. Trimming removed 4 bases at V and 9 bases at J, with 10 bases between. The CDR3 contains 12 residues. The CDR3 loop is CASSSIAGEQFF. The CDR3 region has the DNA TGTGCCAGCAGTTCTATAGCCGGTGAGCAGTTCTTC.

A note on this clonotype: A much larger clone differs from this one at a single base, so this may be a read error. The chain couples TRBV28 to TRBJ1-1; no clear D gene. Germline values: CDR1 MDHEN, CDR2 SYDVKM. This CDR3 contains 13 residues. DNA of the CDR3: TGTGCCAACAGTTCGGCAGGAAGGGCTGAAGCTTTCTTT. Translating it yields CANSSAGRAEAFF.

This clonotype was counted many times. The chain combines TRBV4-1 with TRBJ2-1; D gene ambiguous. Germline V gene data show CDR1 as MGHRA and CDR2 as YSYEKL. The CDR3 is made up of 11 amino acids. V dropped 3 bases and J dropped 7 bases, with 4 bases sitting between them. CDR3 nucleotides: TGCGCCAGCAGCCAGCGTAATGAGCAGTTCTTC. Its protein is CASSQRNEQFF.

This clonotype was observed a few times. This chain links TRBV28 with TRBJ1-4; 8 bases are a match to TRBD1. The CDR3 has 16 amino acids. Losses at the gene ends were 3 bases for V and 5 bases for J; bases not matched to a gene: 8. Looked up from germline, CDR1 is MDHEN and CDR2 is SYDVKM. The CDR3 loop reads CASSFRDRGPNEKLFF. The CDR3 nucleotides are TGTGCCAGCAGTTTCCGCGACAGGGGCCCCAATGAAAAACTGTTTTTT.

This clonotype was observed many times. The chain couples TRBV7-6 to TRBJ2-3; no firm D call. The CDR3 is 14 amino acids. Germline lookup yields CDR1 SGHVS and CDR2 FNYEAQ. Trimming took off 1 base at V and 3 bases at J, with 8 bases between the two ends. The CDR3 DNA sequence: TGTGCCAGCAGCTTAGGGACGGAAACAGATACGCAGTATTTT. As protein: CASSLGTETDTQYF.

This clonotype was detected many times. This chain joins TRBV7-2 and TRBJ1-2, with unresolved D. The CDR3 runs to 15 residues. V dropped 1 base and J dropped 4 bases, with 13 bases sitting between them. Germline V gene sequence: CDR1 SGHTA, CDR2 FQGNSA. CDR3 loop: CASSLVSEGSYGYTF. CDR3 coding DNA: TGTGCCAGCAGCTTAGTATCGGAAGGGTCCTATGGCTACACCTTC.

This chain joins TRBV20-1 and TRBJ1-1; D is uncertain. The V gene lost 6 bases and the J gene lost 0 bases, with 11 bases spanning the gap. The CDR3 totals 13 residues. Germline V CDR1 and CDR2: DFQATT, SNEGSKA (reference sequence). CDR3 in DNA: TGCAGTGCAAATACACGAATGAACACTGAAGCTTTCTTT. Translating it yields CSANTRMNTEAFF.

Many counts were recorded for this clonotype. In DNA form, the CDR3 reads TGTGCCAGCAGCCCCGACAGGAACACAGATACGCAGTATTTT. Protein: CASSPDRNTDTQYF. V usage is TRBV7-8 and J usage is TRBJ2-3; weak D call: TRBD1 (6 bases). With 5 bases removed from V and 2 bases from J, the gap between germline ends came to 11 bases. The CDR3 is 14 amino acids. The germline gives CDR1 SGHVS, CDR2 FQNEAQ.

V and J are TRBV10-2 and TRBJ2-1; D is undetermined. CDR1 is WSHSY, CDR2 SAAADI, per germline. The CDR3 has 15 amino acids. With 5 bases removed from V and 6 bases from J, the gap between germline ends came to 17 bases. The CDR3 DNA reads as TGCGCCAGCAGTTCTAAGGACCTTAGGGCCAATGAGCAGTTCTTC. Translation gives CASSSKDLRANEQFF.

A few counts support this clonotype. CDR3 nucleotide sequence: TGTGCCAGCAGTCCACGGCCGGGGTTGGTTAATGAAAAACTGTTTTTT. Its translation is CASSPRPGLVNEKLFF. The chain couples TRBV28 to TRBJ1-4; D gene unclear. The V end was cut by 5 bases, the J end by 4 bases, with 17 bases between. Germline values: CDR1 MDHEN, CDR2 SYDVKM. The CDR3 consists of 16 residues.

CDR3 in amino acids: CASSSPGPQHF. CDR3 nucleotides: TGTGCCAGCAGCTCCCCAGGGCCCCAGCATTTT. The rearrangement joins TRBV7-9 to TRBJ1-5, with D hard to call. Germline V CDR1 and CDR2: SEHNR, FQNEAQ (reference sequence). V was trimmed by 4 bases and J by 9 bases, leaving 7 bases between them. The CDR3 consists of 11 residues. Supplemented by reference TRBV7-9 and TRBJ1-5, the full variable domain reads DTGVSQNPRHKITKRGQNVTFRCDPISEHNRLYWYRQTLGQGPEFLTYFQNEAQLEKSRLLSDRFSAERPKGSFSTLEIQRTEQGDSAMYLCASSSPGPQHFGDGTRLSIL.

To note about this clonotype: A much more abundant neighbour one base away suggests this may be a read error. This chain connects TRBV7-6 to TRBJ2-3, with D unclear. Looked up from germline, CDR1 is SGHVS and CDR2 is FNYEAQ. The CDR3 loop spans 15 amino acids. The CDR3 spells CTSSLEGPLGDTQYF. CDR3 in DNA: TGTACCAGCAGCTTAGAAGGACCGTTGGGCGATACGCAGTATTTT.

The table lists this clonotype with a few counts. The chain employs TRBV27 and TRBJ2-3; 9 bases line up with TRBD2. J lost 0 bases, V lost 8 bases, and 6 bases had no gene match. In germline, CDR1 is MNHEY, CDR2 SMNVEV (reference sequence). There are 15 residues in the CDR3. CDR3 nucleotide sequence: TGTGCCAGCGGAGCCCTAGCGGGGAGCACAGATACGCAGTATTTT. Protein: CASGALAGSTDTQYF.

Of note for this clonotype: One end of the junction is discordant with germline, which a read error may explain. The chain uses TRBV14 and TRBJ1-1; D call uncertain. The CDR3 sequence is 15 residues long. The germline V gene has CDR1 SGHDN and CDR2 FVKESK. The CDR3 sequence is CVSSQGFAWNTEAFF. The CDR3, as DNA: TGTGTCAGCAGCCAAGGGTTTGCCTGGAACACTGAAGCTTTCTTT. Full variable domain (outside the CDR3, taken from reference TRBV14 and TRBJ1-1): EAGVTQFPSHSVIEKGQTVTLRCDPISGHDNLYWYRRVMGKEIKFLLHFVKESKQDESGMPNNRFLAERTGGTYSTLKVQPAELEDSGVYFCVSSQGFAWNTEAFFGQGTRLTVV.

This clonotype was found a few times. The V call is TRBV4-1, the J call TRBJ2-2; D is uncertain. Germline loops: CDR1 MGHRA, CDR2 YSYEKL. There are 14 residues in the CDR3. Trimming took off 1 base at V and 5 bases at J, with 8 bases between the two ends. This CDR3 reads CASSQGPGTGELFF. In nucleotides, the CDR3 is TGCGCCAGCAGCCAAGGGCCCGGGACCGGGGAGCTGTTTTTT.

This clonotype was seen a handful of times. The chain combines TRBV20-1 with TRBJ1-4; perhaps TRBD1 as D (6 bases). The CDR3 totals 17 residues. CDR1 is DFQATT, CDR2 SNEGSKA, per germline (reference sequence). V dropped 3 bases and J dropped 0 bases, with 17 bases sitting between them. The CDR3 loop reads CSASLGHRAATNEKLFF. The CDR3 DNA reads TGCAGTGCTAGCCTGGGACATCGGGCCGCAACTAATGAAAAACTGTTTTTT.